This T cell receptor (beta chain) was identified in a study of pediatric ulcerative colitis. General observations from the study: Acute severe colitis showed lower rectal diversity from clonal expansions. Substantially fewer templates came from a couple of patients' blood samples.

Comments on this clone: What it binds is unknown.

The CDR3 is made up of 16 amino acids. V was clipped by 5 bases and J by 1 base; unmatched bases: 6. Germline-derived CDR1 and CDR2 are SNHLY and FYNNEI. Profiled with immunoSEQ multiplex PCR; TCRdb holds only in-frame clones, not every one. The table has 45,000 to 75,000 clones, over 80% seen once. The sample was blood. This sequence originates from a boy between 10 and 17 years old who was a control in a study of pediatric ulcerative colitis. The chain links TRBV2 to TRBJ2-2; 8 nucleotides agree with TRBD2. CDR3 coding DNA: TGTGCCAGCAGTACCCAGAGCGGGGGGAACACCGGGGAGCTGTTTTTT. This sequence encodes CASSTQSGGNTGELFF.